These 26 T cell receptor beta chains originate from one sample sequenced in a study of T cells in Graves' hyperthyroidism and ophthalmopathy. Amplification yielded TCR beta CDR3 regions, with RNA transcripts as the source. RT-PCR in the first round (using the HTBI primer set) targeted the TCR CDR3. TCRdb re-called the multiplex PCR reads through MiXCR, storing one row per CDR3 protein. Of about 290,000 distinct CDR3 sequences listed, roughly 15% were seen once; the top ten hold 6.5% to 10%. Sequencing was carried out using blood. Every receptor here comes from a woman aged 40 to 50 with Graves' hyperthyroidism.

The sample holds many counts of this clonotype. The rearrangement uses TRBV7-6 and TRBJ2-3, with D unclear. Germline V CDR1 and CDR2: SGHVS, FNYEAQ. Trimming cost V 1 base and J 7 bases, with 6 bases left between them. This CDR3 is 12 amino acids long. CDR3 loop: CASSLESNTQYF. The CDR3 nucleotides are TGTGCCAGCAGCTTAGAATCTAATACGCAGTATTTT.

Many counts were recorded for this clonotype. The chain couples TRBV28 to TRBJ1-1; D remains unclear. Trimming pared 4 bases from V and 4 bases from J, leaving 16 bases between. The germline V gene has CDR1 MDHEN and CDR2 SYDVKM. This CDR3 is built from 15 residues. The CDR3 bases are TGTGCCAGCAGTTCACTGGACCCGGGCGGCACTGAAGCTTTCTTT. It codes for CASSSLDPGGTEAFF.

This clonotype was seen many times. V gene TRBV13 combines with J gene TRBJ2-3; 9 bases match TRBD1. V dropped 5 bases and J dropped 3; count of bases not matched to a gene: 6. This CDR3 spans 15 amino acids. Germline loops: CDR1 PRHDT, CDR2 FYEKMQ (reference sequence). The CDR3 region is CASSRRDRVTDTQYF. The CDR3 nucleotides read TGTGCCAGCAGCAGGAGGGACAGGGTAACAGATACGCAGTATTTT.

The chain recombines TRBV11-2 with TRBJ2-5; TRBD2 matches 12 bases. The CDR3 spans 17 residues. CDR1 SGHAT and CDR2 FQNNGV come from the germline V gene. Trimming cost V 6 bases and J 5 bases; bases outside gene matches: 13. The CDR3, as DNA: TGTGCCAGCAGGCGGCGCCCAGGACTAGCGGGATGGGAGACCCAGTACTTC. It specifies CASRRRPGLAGWETQYF.

The sample holds many counts of this clonotype. The chain carries TRBV5-6 and TRBJ1-2; D call uncertain. The CDR3 runs 12 residues. Trimming took 4 bases from V and 6 from J, leaving 10 bases between them. CDR1 SGHDT and CDR2 YYEEEE come from the germline V gene. This chain's CDR3 is CASSLESHGYTF. The CDR3 DNA reads as TGTGCCAGCAGCCTCGAGAGCCATGGCTACACCTTC.

This clonotype was observed at least ten times. The chain has TRBV7-2 and TRBJ2-5, with 7 bases matching TRBD1. Per the germline V gene, CDR1 is SGHTA and CDR2 is FQGNSA. This CDR3 is 15 amino acids long. V was pared by 2 bases and J by 2 bases, with 5 bases of the junction left unmatched. The CDR3 protein is CASSLMGTEQETQYF. The CDR3 coding sequence is TGTGCCAGCAGCTTAATGGGGACAGAACAAGAGACCCAGTACTTC.

This clonotype was seen repeatedly, ten times or more. J is TRBJ1-4 and V is TRBV10-3; no definite D call. Germline CDR1 reads ENHRY; CDR2 reads SYGVKD. The CDR3 totals 13 residues. V was cut by 0 bases and J by 12 bases, with 11 bases left in between. This chain's CDR3 is CAISESNGEELFF. The CDR3 DNA is TGTGCCATCAGTGAGTCTAACGGAGAGGAACTGTTTTTT.

This clonotype occurred many times. The chain employs TRBV3-1 and TRBJ1-6; D is perhaps TRBD1 (5 bases). The ends were cut back, 2 bases at V and 11 bases at J, with 13 bases in the middle. The CDR3 extends over 14 amino acids. Germline loops: CDR1 LGHDT, CDR2 YNNKEL (reference sequence). The CDR3 nucleotides read TGTGCCAGCAGCCAACCGGGCAGGGATGCACCCCTCCACTTT. It is translated as CASSQPGRDAPLHF.

The DNA of the CDR3 is TGTGCCAGCAGGGTGAACGGACTTGGGGGGAATTCACCCCTCCACTTT. This translates into CASRVNGLGGNSPLHF. The chain employs TRBV27 and TRBJ1-6; perhaps TRBD1 as D (5 bases). The V gene's germline CDR1 is MNHEY and CDR2 SMNVEV (reference sequence). The V and J ends lost 6 bases and 7 bases respectively, with 19 bases between them. The CDR3 loop spans 16 amino acids.

Many counts were recorded for this clonotype. This chain connects TRBV7-9 to TRBJ1-5; D not resolved. The CDR3 extends over 17 amino acids. Germline loops: CDR1 SEHNR, CDR2 FQNEAQ (reference sequence). V was trimmed by 5 bases and J by 3 bases, leaving 20 bases between them. The CDR3 coding sequence is TGTGCCAGCAGCCCGAAGGGCCTTGCGGAGGACAATCAGCCCCAGCATTTT. Its translation: CASSPKGLAEDNQPQHF.

In DNA, the CDR3 is TGTGCCGAAGGGGAGGGGAATCAGCCCCAGCATTTT. As protein: CAEGEGNQPQHF. The rearrangement joins TRBV6-1 to TRBJ1-5, with D possibly matching TRBD1 (5 bases). Trimming took 11 bases from V and 4 from J, leaving 12 bases between them. The CDR3 has 12 amino acids. Per the germline V gene, CDR1 is MNHNS and CDR2 is SASEGT.

The rearrangement joins TRBV3-1 to TRBJ2-3, with 7 bases identical to TRBD1. Germline assignment: CDR1 LGHDT and CDR2 YNNKEL (reference sequence). V was clipped by 10 bases and J by 6 bases; unmatched bases: 10. The CDR3 length is 13 residues. This CDR3 reads CANSRQGGDTQYF. CDR3 in DNA: TGTGCCAACAGTCGACAGGGTGGGGATACGCAGTATTTT.

The sample holds many counts of this clonotype. The chain carries TRBV5-8 and TRBJ2-5; 11 bases are shared with TRBD1. Looked up from germline, CDR1 is SGHTS and CDR2 is YDEGEE. This CDR3 spans 16 amino acids. V trimming: 4 bases; J trimming: 4 bases; junction bases outside the gene matches: 9. CDR3 bases: TGTGCCAGCAGCCCAAGCCCGGGACAGGGGGGAGAGACCCAGTACTTC. The encoded protein is CASSPSPGQGGETQYF.

This chain joins TRBV30 and TRBJ1-3; possible D gene TRBD1, 5 bases. V gave up 0 bases and J gave up 8 bases, with 14 bases separating them. Looked up from germline, CDR1 is GTSNPN and CDR2 is SVGIG (reference sequence). The CDR3 runs to 14 residues. CDR3 nucleotides: TGTGCCTGGAGTGTGCCGGGGGGGAGGGACACCATATATTTT. This encodes CAWSVPGGRDTIYF.

This clonotype came up many times. The rearrangement uses TRBV2 and TRBJ1-2; D not resolved. Trimming left V 5 bases short and J 6 bases short, with 16 bases between. The CDR3 length is 14 residues. CDR1 is SNHLY, CDR2 FYNNEI, per germline. The CDR3 region has the DNA TGTGCCAGCAGTCCCTCCCCTTGGAGGAATGGCTACACCTTC. It yields the protein CASSPSPWRNGYTF.

This clonotype came up a few times. V is TRBV7-9 and J is TRBJ1-1; D is unclear. V lost 1 base and J 4 bases, leaving 7 bases between the germline ends. In germline, CDR1 is SEHNR, CDR2 FQNEAQ (reference sequence). The CDR3 covers 13 residues. CDR3 coding DNA: TGTGCCAGCAGCTTAGGGGCAATCACTGAAGCTTTCTTT. Translating gives CASSLGAITEAFF. The full variable domain, completed using reference TRBV7-9 and TRBJ1-1, is DTGVSQNPRHKITKRGQNVTFRCDPISEHNRLYWYRQTLGQGPEFLTYFQNEAQLEKSRLLSDRFSAERPKGSFSTLEIQRTEQGDSAMYLCASSLGAITEAFFGQGTRLTVV.

The chain uses TRBV15 and TRBJ2-1; 9 positions match TRBD2. With 3 bases clipped from V and 5 bases from J, the junction kept 11 bases outside the gene matches. The CDR3 sequence is 17 residues long. The germline V gene has CDR1 LNHNV and CDR2 YYDKDF (reference sequence). The CDR3 DNA is TGTGCCACCAGCAGCCCCCACAGCGGGAGGAATCACAATGAGCAGTTCTTC. Translated: CATSSPHSGRNHNEQFF.

Only a few counts were recorded for this clonotype. This may stem from a read error, because a much larger clone lies one nucleotide away. The conserved closing phenylalanine or tryptophan is absent in this CDR3, likely reflecting a read error. The rearrangement uses TRBV28 and TRBJ1-1; D remains ambiguous. Trimming took off 4 bases at V and 1 base at J, with 13 bases between the two ends. This CDR3 is 15 amino acids long. Per germline, CDR1 MDHEN and CDR2 SYDVKM. CDR3 loop: CASSWRPEENTEAFL. The CDR3 region has the DNA TGTGCCAGCAGTTGGAGACCGGAGGAGAACACTGAAGCTTTCCTT.

This clonotype was recorded at least ten times. The V and J genes are TRBV6-5 and TRBJ1-1; TRBD1 agrees at 9 bases. The CDR3 extends over 15 amino acids. The junction had 2 bases not matched to a gene; V was cut back by 0 bases and J by 3 bases. CDR1 and CDR2 (germline): MNHEY, SVGAGI. CDR3 bases: TGTGCCAGCAGTTACTCGACAGGGGGTGACACTGAAGCTTTCTTT. This encodes CASSYSTGGDTEAFF.

This clonotype was counted at least ten times. CDR3 sequence (DNA): TGCAGTGCTGAGGGAGGGACTAGCGGAGCCTACAATGAGCAGTTCTTC. This codes for CSAEGGTSGAYNEQFF. The chain has TRBV20-1 and TRBJ2-1; 11 bases fit TRBD2. The CDR3 length is 16 residues. Germline CDR1 DFQATT, CDR2 SNEGSKA (reference sequence). V shed 5 bases, J shed 2 bases, and the junction held 8 bases outside the gene matches.

This clonotype has more than one count but fewer than ten. This sequence joins TRBV9 and TRBJ1-2; 8 nucleotides line up with TRBD1. The CDR3 loop spans 12 amino acids. Germline V CDR1 and CDR2: SGDLS, YYNGEE. Trimming cost V 4 bases and J 8 bases; bases outside gene matches: 4. The CDR3 sequence: CASSNRQGGYTF. The CDR3 DNA sequence: TGTGCCAGCAGCAACCGACAGGGGGGCTACACCTTC. The whole variable domain, remainder taken from reference TRBV9 and TRBJ1-2, is DSGVTQTPKHLITATGQRVTLRCSPRSGDLSVYWYQQSLDQGLQFLIQYYNGEERAKGNILERFSAQQFPDLHSELNLSSLELGDSALYFCASSNRQGGYTFGSGTRLTVV.

This clonotype was recorded at least ten times. The chain couples TRBV18 to TRBJ2-3, with D possibly being TRBD2 (5 bases). Trimming pared 6 bases from V and 5 bases from J, leaving 18 bases between. The CDR3 sequence is 15 residues long. The germline V gene has CDR1 KGHSH and CDR2 LQKENI. CDR3 protein: CASSPREGSGDTQYF. DNA of the CDR3: TGTGCCAGCTCTCCTCGTGAGGGCTCGGGAGATACGCAGTATTTT.

The V and J genes are TRBV4-1 and TRBJ1-3, with D unclear. V was cut by 9 bases and J by 2 bases, with 11 bases left in between. CDR1 MGHRA and CDR2 YSYEKL come from the germline V gene. The CDR3 runs 13 residues. In nucleotides, the CDR3 is TGCGCCAGTGGGAGGCTCCCTGGAAACACCATATATTTT. It specifies CASGRLPGNTIYF.

Many counts were recorded for this clonotype. The gene calls are TRBV2 and TRBJ2-5; 7 bases map to TRBD1. V shed 8 bases, J shed 1 base, and the junction held 7 bases outside the gene matches. Germline V lookup: CDR1 SNHLY, CDR2 FYNNEI. The CDR3 runs 14 residues. The CDR3 spells CASGTARGQETQYF. The CDR3 DNA is TGTGCCAGCGGGACAGCACGGGGCCAAGAGACCCAGTACTTC.

This clonotype was seen repeatedly, ten times or more. The chain employs TRBV7-3 and TRBJ2-2; TRBD2 agrees at 12 bases. The trim removed 5 bases at V and 1 base at J, leaving 2 bases unmatched. Germline V gene data show CDR1 as SGHTA and CDR2 as FQGTGA. The CDR3 length is 16 residues. Here the CDR3 reads CASSQTSGGNTGELFF. The CDR3 DNA is TGTGCCAGCAGCCAGACTAGCGGGGGGAACACCGGGGAGCTGTTTTTT.

In its sample, this clonotype was seen many times. The rearrangement links TRBV12-3 or TRBV12-4 to TRBJ2-7; TRBD1 matches 8 bases. This CDR3 has 15 residues. After removal of 6 bases from V and 0 bases from J, the junction contained 7 bases not matched to a gene. Written as DNA, the CDR3 is TGTGCCAGCAGCCCCCATGGGACAGGCTCCTACGAGCAGTACTTC. Its protein product is CASSPHGTGSYEQYF.